This T cell receptor (beta chain) derives from a study of T-cell reconstitution after alpha-beta-depleted transplantation in children. This clonotype showed up many times. The antigen remains undetermined. A TCRbeta library incorporating unique molecular identifiers was prepared. TCRdb passed the PCR reads through MiXCR, listing each CDR3 protein once. The table records fewer than 350,000 distinct CDR3 sequences, approximately 10% of them present only once. Overall study results and limits: Surviving thymic progenitors and recipient T cells were the source of high TCRbeta diversity at day 60 in some patients. Approximately two months post-transplant, alpha-beta T cells reportedly originated from several hundred expanded graft clones. From newly produced T cells came most of the T-cell counts and diversity one year after transplant.

From germline, CDR1 is SGHRS and CDR2 YFSETQ. The CDR3 is made up of 13 amino acids. V lost 4 bases, J lost 5 bases, and 12 bases lay in between. The receptor was isolated from a male patient aged 2-15 years who had a stem cell transplant for chronic granulomatous disease, so the T cells may come from the graft donor. The input for sequencing was peripheral blood, taken 180 days after TCRalphabeta/CD19-depleted stem cell transplant. This chain uses TRBV5-1 with TRBJ2-5; D remains ambiguous. In DNA, the CDR3 is TGCGCCAGCAGCAGGGAACTCAGGGAGACCCAGTACTTC. This sequence encodes CASSRELRETQYF. Together with reference TRBV5-1 and TRBJ2-5, the CDR3 gives the full variable domain: KAGVTQTPRYLIKTRGQQVTLSCSPISGHRSVSWYQQTPGQGLQFLFEYFSETQRNKGNFPGRFSGRQFSNSRSEMNVSTLELGDSALYLCASSRELRETQYFGPGTRLLVL.